The 11 T cell receptor beta chains below were found in one sample sequenced in a study of CD8 T cells in Susac syndrome. An input of roughly 0.5 to 1 ug of RNA was subjected to reverse transcription using random hexamers. Via MiXCR, TCRdb re-called the immunoSEQ multiplex PCR reads, giving one row per CDR3 protein. The data show some 170,000 distinct CDR3 sequences, roughly 94% seen once. The sequencing sample was made of CD4+ T cells from PBMCs. The receptors derive from a human donor with Susac syndrome.

The V and J genes are TRBV29-1 and TRBJ1-2, with a tentative D call TRBD1 (6 bases). This CDR3 contains 11 residues. V was clipped by 7 bases and J by 3 bases, with 9 bases between them. CDR1 and CDR2 (germline): SQVTM, ANQGSEA. CDR3: CSAGGDYGYTF. In DNA, the CDR3 is TGCAGCGCGGGGGGCGACTATGGCTACACCTTC.

The table lists this clonotype with a count of one. The chain joins TRBV5-5 to TRBJ2-5; D may be TRBD1 (6 bases). CDR1 is SGHKS and CDR2 is YYEKEE in the germline V gene (reference sequence). Trimming took 0 bases from V and 1 from J, leaving 10 bases between them. The CDR3 has 15 amino acids. The CDR3 protein is CASSLEDSFQETQYF. The DNA for the CDR3 is TGTGCCAGCAGCTTGGAGGACAGCTTCCAAGAGACCCAGTACTTC.

This sequence joins TRBV18 and TRBJ1-1, with D unclear. The CDR3 has 14 amino acids. CDR1 and CDR2 (germline): KGHSH, LQKENI. Trimming took 3 bases from V and 8 from J, leaving 16 bases between them. This CDR3 is CASSPLKDSAEAFF. Written as DNA, the CDR3 is TGTGCCAGCTCACCTCTTAAGGACTCAGCAGAAGCTTTCTTT.

CDR3 protein: CASSNRATGELFF. The CDR3 nucleotides read TGTGCCAGTAGCAACAGGGCCACCGGGGAGCTGTTTTTT. The chain employs TRBV19 and TRBJ2-2; D perhaps matches TRBD1 (6 bases). Between the trimmed V and J ends, which lost 6 bases and 4 bases, there was a span of 9 bases. The CDR3 runs to 13 residues. Germline-derived CDR1 and CDR2 are LNHDA and SQIVND (reference sequence).

As for this clonotype: At one end, the junction sequence differs from germline, possibly due to a read error. This rearrangement joins TRBV13 to TRBJ2-2, with 12 bases aligning to TRBD1. The CDR3 is 16 amino acids. Germline CDR1 reads PRHDT; CDR2 reads FYEKMQ (reference sequence). The CDR3, as DNA: TGTGCCAGCAGCCTAGGGGACAGGGGGCTCGCCGGGGAGCTGTTTTTT. This gives the protein CASSLGDRGLAGELFF.

CDR3 sequence reads: CSASPGRGLVAQYF. The CDR3 DNA sequence: TGCAGTGCCTCCCCGGGAAGGGGGTTGGTGGCGCAGTATTTT. This chain connects TRBV20-1 to TRBJ2-3, with D perhaps TRBD1 (6 bases). The CDR3 runs to 14 residues. The germline CDR1 and CDR2 sequences are DFQATT and SNEGSKA (reference sequence). V lost 6 bases to trimming and J lost 10 bases, with 23 bases between them.

The chain has TRBV7-9 and TRBJ1-1; D is unclear. The germline gives CDR1 SEHNR, CDR2 FQNEAQ (reference sequence). V lost 2 bases, J lost 2 bases, and 15 bases lay in between. This CDR3 region has 16 residues. The CDR3 nucleotides are TGTGCCAGCAGCTTAAAGGTCGGTGGGCAAAACACTGAAGCTTTCTTT. It translates to CASSLKVGGQNTEAFF. Full variable domain (missing parts from reference TRBV7-9 and TRBJ1-1): DTGVSQNPRHKITKRGQNVTFRCDPISEHNRLYWYRQTLGQGPEFLTYFQNEAQLEKSRLLSDRFSAERPKGSFSTLEIQRTEQGDSAMYLCASSLKVGGQNTEAFFGQGTRLTVV.

This clonotype was detected once. The genes are TRBV12-3 or TRBV12-4 and TRBJ2-7; 7 nucleotides match TRBD2. V shed 6 bases and J 2 bases; nucleotides not matched to a gene: 4. The CDR3 contains 13 residues. The DNA of the CDR3 is TGTGCCAGCAGGATCGGGGGGACCTACGAGCAGTACTTC. This gives the protein CASRIGGTYEQYF.

The chain couples TRBV7-9 to TRBJ2-7, with 10 bases fitting TRBD2. V shed 5 bases, J shed 1 base, and the junction held 5 bases outside the gene matches. The germline V gene encodes CDR1 SEHNR and CDR2 FQNEAQ (reference sequence). This CDR3 region has 15 residues. CDR3 region: CASSTSGGESYEQYF. The CDR3 DNA follows: TGTGCCAGCAGCACCAGCGGGGGGGAATCCTACGAGCAGTACTTC.

The chain joins TRBV5-6 to TRBJ2-5; D is ambiguous. V was cut by 4 bases and J by 1 base, with 8 bases left in between. This CDR3 has 13 amino acids. The germline V gene encodes CDR1 SGHDT and CDR2 YYEEEE. In DNA form, the CDR3 reads TGTGCCAGCAGCGGAGACACCCAAGAGACCCAGTACTTC. Its translation is CASSGDTQETQYF.

The gene calls are TRBV5-1 and TRBJ1-1; D uncertain. Per the germline V gene, CDR1 is SGHRS and CDR2 is YFSETQ. There are 14 residues in the CDR3. V was shortened by 0 bases and J by 1 base, with 7 bases between the two germline ends. DNA for the CDR3: TGCGCCAGCAGCTTGGTCGCAGCGAACACTGAAGCTTTCTTT. This gives the protein CASSLVAANTEAFF.